This T cell receptor beta chain emerged from a study of T cells after posttransplantation cyclophosphamide (dated by TCRdb to the mid-2010s). Turning to the overall study: The study tracked T cell repertoire reconstitution by TRB sequencing after myeloablative bone marrow transplantation using posttransplantation cyclophosphamide as GVHD prophylaxis. Samples from under 40 PTCy-treated patients, along with samples from about 16 of their related bone marrow donors, underwent antigen receptor sequencing. Blood from all 30 or so PTCy patients with 1-year posttransplant specimens was subjected to TRB sequencing. Because TRA and TRB clonality were tightly correlated in 9 samples, subsequent TCR analyses were focused on TRB only. TRB sequencing was also done on up to 3 additional blood samples from 2 to 5.2 years after transplant in 3 patients, and on pretransplant blood from 4 patients. Public TRB sequences were checked against a database of over 3,000 sequences associated with responses to pathogens, tumor antigens, self-antigens and alloantigens. The full study reports these points: Across more than 35 patients, recipient CMV seropositivity and CMV reactivation were highly associated with TRB clonality; PTCy diversity was similar to CNI/methotrexate controls. The TRB repertoires of T cells infiltrating skin or GI tract showed only limited overlap with the TRB repertoires of T cells in blood. Donor-recipient similarity was low at 1-2 months but rose over the first year, and later blood repertoires were often dominated by donor CD8+ memory clones.

TRB sequencing used genomic DNA with the immunoSEQ assay at survey resolution or the hsTCRB kit. The authors' analysis ran thus. The immunoSEQ software handled initial read processing, and the LymphoSeq R package was used for repertoire analyses. Clonality was calculated as 1 minus normalized Shannon entropy, and the Gini coefficient was also calculated for each TRB dataset. Phenotypes of unsorted samples were inferred by mapping TRB sequences from sorted subsets of the recipient or donor onto unsorted samples of the same recipient. In its TCRdb copy, this immuneACCESS table keeps in-frame sequences only and misses some clones. Where compared with another copy, unresolved V genes explain less than half of these, and the others have no known cause. V, J and clone size derive from that table, while D and trimming were established from the DNA sequence. The sample has about 42,000 clones on record, about 92% of them singletons. The ten most abundant clones make up roughly 2.5% of the sample.

Details on this clone: The antigen this receptor binds is unknown. Per-base qualities were not stored, and no clone one base away is much larger.

Relative to germline, V is 5 bases shorter and J is 7 bases shorter, with 20 bases between their ends. Counted from cysteine to phenylalanine, this CDR3 has 15 amino acids. The CDR3 DNA has 45 bases and is translated from base 1. Looking up the germline V gene yields CDR1 KGHSH and CDR2 LQKENI. The treatment or condition label for this specimen denotes: high-dose cyclophosphamide on days +3 and +4 as single-agent GVHD prophylaxis. For conditioning, the PTCy patients got busulfan and fludarabine, then a related or unrelated marrow graft, followed by cyclophosphamide on days +3 and +4. PTCy-treated patients were drawn from a prospective multi-institutional clinical trial. Mononuclear cells from peripheral blood and bone marrow were separated by Ficoll-Hypaque density centrifugation and then cryopreserved.

The chain is made from TRBV18 and TRBJ1-1; a confident D gene designation cannot be given. This TCR was recovered from a male patient in his sixties or seventies who received an allogeneic stem cell transplant from a related donor and was CMV-positive. After a transplant, certain T cells may trace back to the graft donor. The sequencing used PBMCs, collected just over 60 days after allogeneic stem cell transplant with posttransplant cyclophosphamide. The CDR3 protein sequence reads: CASSTTAGSKIEAFF. The DNA is TGTGCCAGCTCAACCACGGCGGGGTCAAAGATTGAAGCTTTCTTT.